This T cell receptor beta chain was identified during a study of shared clonotypes between healthy human individuals. This clone was recorded once. The assay was run at deep level. Investigators spread the genomic DNA of each subset evenly over several immunoSEQ plates. The table came from immunoSEQ multiplex PCR; TCRdb's copy has only in-frame clones and leaves some out. The sample includes some 790,000 clones, 55% to 75% of them seen just once. The CDR3 consists of 11 residues. Germline CDR1 and CDR2: DFQATT and SNEGSKA (reference sequence). V gave up 4 bases and J gave up 4 bases, with 8 bases separating them.

The sequenced sample was memory CD4+ T cells sorted from blood. The subset: CD45RA-negative fraction. The chain joins TRBV20-1 to TRBJ2-7; the D is unclear. The sequence derives from a woman aged 25 to 45 in good health. The DNA of the CDR3 is TGCAGTGCTACGGACGAATACGAGCAGTACTTC. Translating gives CSATDEYEQYF.